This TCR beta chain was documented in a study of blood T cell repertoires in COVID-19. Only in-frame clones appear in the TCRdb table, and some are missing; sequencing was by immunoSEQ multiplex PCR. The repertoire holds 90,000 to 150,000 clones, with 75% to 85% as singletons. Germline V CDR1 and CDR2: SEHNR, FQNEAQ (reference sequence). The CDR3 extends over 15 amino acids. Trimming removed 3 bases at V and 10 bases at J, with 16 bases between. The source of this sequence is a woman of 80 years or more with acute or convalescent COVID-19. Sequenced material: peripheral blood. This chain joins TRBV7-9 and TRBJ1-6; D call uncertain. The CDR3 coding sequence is TGTGCCAGCAGCTTGAAGGTGTCGGGAGGATCACCCCTCCACTTT. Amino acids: CASSLKVSGGSPLHF.